This T cell receptor beta chain was identified during a study of blood T cells in healthy people across ages. Turning to the study itself: There was about one barcoded beta molecule captured by template switching per two T cells. General study results and limits: While age rose, TCR beta diversity per million T cells dropped in a roughly linear way.

It was with a sample-barcoded 5' primer and a J-beta primer mix that a second PCR of roughly 7 to 12 cycles was run. TCRdb called the 5' RACE reads again in MiXCR, with one record for every CDR3 protein. The sample contains hundreds of thousands of distinct CDR3 sequences, roughly 25% of which appear only once. This clonotype was seen more than once but under ten times. The antigen is undetermined. V shed 4 bases and J 13 bases; nucleotides not matched to a gene: 12. Germline V gene data show CDR1 as MNHEY and CDR2 as SVGAGI. The CDR3 is 13 amino acids. These data are also associated with another study on T cells of mothers and their children.

The V call is TRBV6-5, the J call TRBJ1-2; 7 bases align to TRBD1. This TCR was sampled from a boy aged 10-17 years in good health. Material for sequencing was blood. The CDR3 region is CASSSRGTASCTF. The CDR3 coding sequence is TGTGCCAGCAGTTCCCGAGGGACAGCCTCCTGCACCTTC.